The present T cell receptor (beta chain) was sequenced within a study of blood T cell repertoires in COVID-19. Study at large: Acute and convalescent COVID-19 specimens originated in the United States, Italy and Spain. Sample material is recorded as cDNA or gDNA derived from T cells, B-cell-depleted T cells, or PBMCs.

This clone appeared a single time. The CDR3 totals 11 residues. With V trimmed by 5 bases and J by 8 bases, 1 base remained unmatched. CDR1 and CDR2 from the germline V gene are LNHDA and SQIVND (reference sequence). Original analysis: By means of reference gene primer amplification, nucleated cell counts were estimated. Generated by immunoSEQ multiplex PCR, the TCRdb table keeps only in-frame clones and is missing some. D and trimming come from the DNA, and the V and J calls and clone size come from that table. There are around 270,000 clones in the sample; more than 65% occur only once, and approximately 15% lies in the top ten. The Seattle patients joined while their infection was active and were tracked longitudinally afterward.

This TCR was sampled from a person aged 65 to 85 with COVID-19, enrolled during active disease. The chain combines TRBV19 with TRBJ2-3; 7 positions match TRBD2. Sequencing input: peripheral blood. CDR3 sequence: CASSAGVTQYF. CDR3 DNA: TGTGCCAGTAGTGCGGGGGTTACGCAGTATTTT.